These 27 T cell receptor beta chains were sequenced from one sample in a study of T-cell reconstitution after alpha-beta-depleted transplantation in children. Unique molecular identifiers featured in how the TCRbeta library was prepared. TCRdb reprocessed the PCR reads via MiXCR and lists one record per CDR3 protein. The repertoire consists of over 80,000 distinct CDR3 sequences, with 23% occurring once and the leading ten covering about 22%. Sequences were derived from PBMCs, sampled before TCRalphabeta/CD19-depleted stem cell transplant. All receptors derive from a boy between 2 and 10 years old with acute lymphoblastic leukemia, due to receive a stem cell transplant.

The chain joins TRBV12-3 or TRBV12-4 to TRBJ1-3, with D unclear. The CDR3 spans 11 residues. Trimming took 3 bases from V and 8 from J, leaving 5 bases between them. The chain's CDR3 is CASSFGDTIYF. CDR3 in DNA: TGTGCCAGCAGTTTTGGTGACACCATATATTTT.

There are many counts of this clonotype. The J gene is TRBJ2-3, the V gene TRBV15, with D perhaps matching TRBD2 (6 bases). CDR1 LNHNV and CDR2 YYDKDF come from the germline V gene (reference sequence). Trimming removed 1 base at V and 5 bases at J, with 13 bases between. The CDR3 covers 15 residues. The DNA of the CDR3 is TGTGCCACCAGCAGAGCGGCGGGGAGCGTAGATACGCAGTATTTT. Translation gives CATSRAAGSVDTQYF.

This clonotype was seen a handful of times. V and J are TRBV20-1 and TRBJ2-1; 11 bases fit TRBD2. The CDR3 runs 19 residues. V shed 4 bases and J 5 bases; nucleotides not matched to a gene: 19. Germline V gives CDR1 DFQATT, CDR2 SNEGSKA (reference sequence). The CDR3, as DNA: TGCAGTGCTACTGGGACTAGCGGAGGGAGGGGTGGGGGAAACAATGAGCAGTTCTTC. This gives the protein CSATGTSGGRGGGNNEQFF.

The V and J genes are TRBV18 and TRBJ2-6; 7 bases are shared with TRBD2. This CDR3 spans 16 amino acids. CDR1 is KGHSH and CDR2 is LQKENI in the germline V gene. The V gene end was trimmed by 3 bases and the J gene end by 1 base; junction bases not matched to a gene: 3. The CDR3 DNA reads as TGTGCCAGCTCACCCCTAGCGGAGTCTGGGGCCAACGTCCTGACTTTC. Translating gives CASSPLAESGANVLTF. Combining the CDR3 with reference TRBV18 and TRBJ2-6 gives the whole variable domain NAGVMQNPRHLVRRRGQEARLRCSPMKGHSHVYWYRQLPEEGLKFMVYLQKENIIDESGMPKERFSAEFPKEGPSILRIQQVVRGDSAAYFCASSPLAESGANVLTFGAGSRLTVL.

The CDR3 coding sequence is TGCAGTGCTAGGAGCGGGACAGGCTCCCTCTCCTACAATGAGCAGTTCTTC. Protein sequence: CSARSGTGSLSYNEQFF. The V and J genes are TRBV20-1 and TRBJ2-1; tentative D call: TRBD1 (8 bases). Germline V lookup: CDR1 DFQATT, CDR2 SNEGSKA (reference sequence). This CDR3 region has 17 residues. The V end lost 3 bases, the J end lost 0 bases, and 18 bases lay between the germline ends.

The V and J genes are TRBV28 and TRBJ1-6; 10 bases align to TRBD1. The V segment lost 5 bases and the J segment 9 bases; nucleotides outside the gene matches: 4. The germline V gene encodes CDR1 MDHEN and CDR2 SYDVKM. The CDR3 contains 14 residues. CDR3 DNA: TGTGCCAGCAGTGGGACAGGGGTGGGTTCACCCCTCCACTTT. Its translation is CASSGTGVGSPLHF.

The rearrangement joins TRBV7-2 to TRBJ2-3; D may correspond to TRBD1 or TRBD2 (5 bases each). V was cut by 2 bases and J by 1 base, with 19 bases left in between. Germline V gives CDR1 SGHTA, CDR2 FQGNSA. The CDR3 runs to 18 residues. CDR3 loop: CASSLTVPLGTGTDTQYF. The CDR3, as DNA: TGTGCCAGCAGCTTAACGGTCCCCCTGGGGACGGGCACAGATACGCAGTATTTT.

The sample holds a few counts of this clonotype. The chain is built from TRBV28 and TRBJ2-1, with D perhaps matching TRBD2 (6 bases). Looked up from germline, CDR1 is MDHEN and CDR2 is SYDVKM. The CDR3 is 18 residues long. V was clipped by 3 bases and J by 0 bases, with 18 bases between them. The CDR3 is CASSFLSGPASSYNEQFF. The CDR3 nucleotides are TGTGCCAGCAGTTTCCTTAGCGGACCCGCTAGCTCCTACAATGAGCAGTTCTTC.

This clonotype was picked up a small number of times. The chain employs TRBV10-2 and TRBJ2-1; 10 nucleotides align to TRBD2. V shed 7 bases and J 1 base; nucleotides not matched to a gene: 1. Germline V gives CDR1 WSHSY, CDR2 SAAADI. CDR3 size: 14 residues. In nucleotides, the CDR3 is TGCGCCAGCAAAGCGGGAGGGTCCTACAATGAGCAGTTCTTC. It is translated as CASKAGGSYNEQFF.

The chain uses TRBV28 and TRBJ2-7; 7 nucleotides agree with TRBD1. The CDR3 sequence is 20 residues long. CDR1 is MDHEN, CDR2 SYDVKM, per germline. The J segment lost 5 bases and the V segment lost 5 bases, leaving 27 bases of the junction unmatched. CDR3: CASSPFRTRSVQTGRHEQYF. Here the CDR3 DNA reads TGTGCCAGCAGTCCATTCCGGACCCGGTCAGTCCAGACAGGGCGCCACGAGCAGTACTTC.

V usage is TRBV6-5 and J usage is TRBJ1-1; tentatively, D is TRBD1 (5 bases). Germline V gene sequence: CDR1 MNHEY, CDR2 SVGAGI. Trimming left V 2 bases short and J 4 bases short, with 11 bases between. This CDR3 spans 14 amino acids. The CDR3 is CASSYVGTFTEAFF. CDR3 in DNA: TGTGCCAGCAGTTACGTGGGGACTTTCACTGAAGCTTTCTTT.

This chain uses TRBV30 with TRBJ1-6; D is ambiguous. The CDR3 contains 13 residues. Germline V gene lookup returns CDR1 GTSNPN and CDR2 SVGIG (reference sequence). Trimming pared 4 bases from V and 7 bases from J, leaving 11 bases between. CDR3 coding DNA: TGTGCCTGGACGAACACTCCGAATTCACCCCTCCACTTT. Residues: CAWTNTPNSPLHF.

The chain links TRBV6-1 to TRBJ1-5, with D possibly matching TRBD1 (6 bases). The CDR3 length is 13 residues. Germline values: CDR1 MNHNS, CDR2 SASEGT. V was trimmed by 11 bases and J by 4 bases, leaving 15 bases between them. The CDR3 here is CAGSTGGNQPQHF. DNA of the CDR3: TGTGCCGGGTCGACAGGAGGTAATCAGCCCCAGCATTTT.

This clonotype was found many times. The J gene is TRBJ2-1, the V gene TRBV29-1, with TRBD1 matching 7 bases. Germline CDR1 is SQVTM and CDR2 is ANQGSEA. Losses at the gene ends were 6 bases for V and 12 bases for J; bases not matched to a gene: 14. The CDR3 has 13 amino acids. CDR3 residues: CSVSGTEYSGQFF. The CDR3 bases are TGCAGCGTCTCGGGGACAGAATACTCAGGGCAGTTCTTC.

The rearrangement uses TRBV7-8 and TRBJ2-3, with a weak D call TRBD2 (6 bases). The length of the CDR3 is 16 residues. The V gene lost 2 bases and the J gene lost 4 bases, with 16 bases spanning the gap. The germline CDR1 and CDR2 sequences are SGHVS and FQNEAQ. CDR3 bases: TGTGCCAGCAGCTTACCCGGCGGAGGGGCGGCAGATACGCAGTATTTT. Amino acids: CASSLPGGGAADTQYF.

This clonotype was picked up a small number of times. This chain links TRBV10-3 with TRBJ2-7, with a weak D call TRBD2 (6 bases). Germline CDR1 ENHRY, CDR2 SYGVKD. The germline V and J ends were trimmed by 4 bases and 3 bases, with 7 bases remaining between them. This CDR3 is built from 12 residues. The CDR3 here is CAISVGGYEQYF. CDR3 nucleotide sequence: TGTGCCATCAGTGTCGGGGGCTACGAGCAGTACTTC.

The rearrangement links TRBV9 to TRBJ2-1; D not resolved. In germline, CDR1 is SGDLS, CDR2 YYNGEE. CDR3 length: 13 amino acids. Trimming pared 3 bases from V and 6 bases from J, leaving 10 bases between. CDR3 protein: CASSEVRANEQFF. CDR3 DNA: TGTGCCAGCAGCGAAGTACGGGCCAATGAGCAGTTCTTC.

This clonotype has a handful of counts. The rearrangement links TRBV20-1 to TRBJ2-1; TRBD2 matches at 7 bases. The junction had 13 bases not matched to a gene; V was cut back by 3 bases and J by 8 bases. Per the germline V gene, CDR1 is DFQATT and CDR2 is SNEGSKA (reference sequence). This CDR3 is 15 amino acids long. CDR3 sequence: CSASPSGDLGYEQFF. CDR3 nucleotide sequence: TGCAGTGCTAGTCCTAGCGGAGATCTGGGCTATGAGCAGTTCTTC.

The chain combines TRBV9 with TRBJ2-1, with 10 positions matching TRBD1. CDR3 length: 17 amino acids. Germline CDR1 and CDR2: SGDLS and YYNGEE. Unmatched junction bases numbered 6, after V lost 0 bases and J lost 3 bases. The CDR3 DNA reads as TGTGCCAGCAGCGTAGCTTGGGGGACAGGGGACTACAATGAGCAGTTCTTC. This codes for CASSVAWGTGDYNEQFF.

This clonotype was found many times. J is TRBJ1-1 and V is TRBV6-4; D may be TRBD1 (5 bases). Germline V gene sequence: CDR1 MRHNA, CDR2 SNTAGT. There are 13 residues in the CDR3. With 3 bases removed from V and 2 bases from J, the gap between germline ends came to 7 bases. The CDR3 sequence is CASSERDNTEAFF. CDR3 DNA sequence: TGTGCCAGCAGTGAACGGGACAACACTGAAGCTTTCTTT.

This clonotype was counted only a few times. This rearrangement joins TRBV28 to TRBJ1-2; D call uncertain. Germline V lookup: CDR1 MDHEN, CDR2 SYDVKM. V shed 4 bases and J shed 8 bases, with 14 bases lying between them. The CDR3 has 13 amino acids. CDR3 nucleotides: TGTGCCAGCAGTTCCCGCCCTCTCGGGGGCTACACCTTC. Its translation is CASSSRPLGGYTF.

The rearrangement uses TRBV20-1 and TRBJ2-3; D possibly corresponds to TRBD1 (5 bases). Trimming left V 5 bases short and J 5 bases short, with 17 bases between. Germline V gene data show CDR1 as DFQATT and CDR2 as SNEGSKA (reference sequence). This CDR3 comprises 14 residues. CDR3 amino acids: CSADRRQGKDTQYF. The CDR3, as DNA: TGCAGTGCTGACCGACGCCAGGGAAAAGATACGCAGTATTTT.

This clonotype was picked up a small number of times. The chain carries TRBV20-1 and TRBJ2-3; D is perhaps TRBD2 (5 bases). The CDR3 loop spans 14 amino acids. V dropped 1 base and J dropped 3 bases, with 11 bases sitting between them. Germline CDR1 and CDR2: DFQATT and SNEGSKA (reference sequence). The CDR3 nucleotides read TGCAGTGCTAGAGTGAGGGTCAATACAGATACGCAGTATTTT. Translating it yields CSARVRVNTDTQYF.

This clonotype appeared a single time. This chain's CDR3 is CSARGRLAGSQETQYF. In nucleotides, the CDR3 is TGCAGTGCTAGAGGAAGACTAGCGGGCTCCCAAGAGACCCAGTACTTC. This chain links TRBV20-1 with TRBJ2-5; 10 bases agree with TRBD2. Losses at the gene ends were 1 base for V and 1 base for J; bases not matched to a gene: 6. The CDR3 spans 16 residues. The germline CDR1 and CDR2 sequences are DFQATT and SNEGSKA (reference sequence).

The sample holds a few counts of this clonotype. The rearrangement links TRBV9 to TRBJ2-1; D uncertain. Germline assignment: CDR1 SGDLS and CDR2 YYNGEE. With 4 bases removed from V and 7 bases from J, the gap between germline ends came to 18 bases. The CDR3 spans 15 residues. CDR3 nucleotide sequence: TGTGCCAGCAGCCCTCGACCGGACCGACCAAATGAGCAGTTCTTC. It codes for CASSPRPDRPNEQFF.

This clonotype was counted at least ten times. The chain links TRBV5-1 to TRBJ2-7; possibly TRBD1 for D (5 bases). V was trimmed by 0 bases and J by 3 bases, leaving 13 bases between them. Germline-derived CDR1 and CDR2 are SGHRS and YFSETQ. CDR3 length equals 15 residues. For the CDR3, the DNA is TGCGCCAGCAGCTTGGGGGTGGCAGGGCTCTACGAGCAGTACTTC. Translating gives CASSLGVAGLYEQYF.

A few counts support this clonotype. The genes are TRBV28 and TRBJ2-7, with D possibly matching TRBD2 (6 bases). Trimming cost V 1 base and J 3 bases, with 13 bases left between them. Germline CDR1 reads MDHEN; CDR2 reads SYDVKM. The CDR3 runs 15 residues. The CDR3 DNA reads as TGTGCCAGCAGTTTATTCCTAGCGAGTGTCTACGAGCAGTACTTC. Its protein is CASSLFLASVYEQYF.